The clone carrying this TCR beta chain was detected ten times or more. The antigen is unknown. 5'RACE with 10-nucleotide random UMIs produced the cDNA. One entry per CDR3 protein results from TCRdb running MiXCR on the 5' RACE reads. This table has 20,000 or so distinct CDR3 sequences, 6% to 8.5% appearing once. This record comes from a study of neurological immune-mediated disorders. Findings and limits, study-wide: HTLV-1-associated myelopathy led in TCR clonal expansion, while multiple sclerosis ranked lowest, below healthy controls.

There are 17 residues in the CDR3. J lost 12 bases, V lost 0 bases, and 16 bases had no gene match. Germline CDR1 reads LNHDA; CDR2 reads SQIVND (reference sequence). The sequencing sample was made of CD8+ T cells from blood. This TCR was recovered from a woman in her twenties or thirties with HTLV-1-associated myelopathy (HAM/TSP). The chain carries TRBV19 and TRBJ2-1, with 8 nucleotides matching TRBD2. CDR3 amino acids: CASSIEPPRGGAWSQFF. The CDR3 coding sequence is TGTGCCAGTAGTATAGAACCCCCTCGGGGGGGGGCCTGGTCGCAGTTCTTC.